This T cell receptor beta chain was profiled in a study of cytomegalovirus exposure and HLA in healthy donors. Findings of the study overall: Presence/absence results assume similar sequencing depth per donor, which may not hold.

It was with 60 Vbeta and 13 Jbeta primers that the PCR ran. TCRdb's copy holds only in-frame clones and misses some; the assay was immunoSEQ multiplex PCR. Here the sample spans 140,000 or so clones, about 82% being singletons. Trimming took 6 bases from V and 5 from J, leaving 16 bases between them. Looked up from germline, CDR1 is MNHNS and CDR2 is SASEGT. The length of the CDR3 is 15 residues. A word on this clone: No antigen is known for it.

The source of this sequence is a woman aged 40 to 50 in good health and CMV-seropositive. The sequenced sample was PBMCs. This sequence joins TRBV6-1 and TRBJ2-2; a weak D match, TRBD1 (6 bases). The CDR3 DNA is TGTGCCAGCAGATACGCAGGGGCCGGGACCGGGGAGCTGTTTTTT. It codes for CASRYAGAGTGELFF.